This TCR beta chain is from a study of regulatory T cells in long-lasting Graves disease. Whole-study findings and limits: Gene preferences differed: TRBV28, TRBJ1-2, TRBJ2-5 in persistent cases. Relative to newly diagnosed Graves' patients, persistent ones had lower TCR diversity.

Specified time point: newly diagnosed GD, antithyroid drugs for less than 3 months. RNA from PBMCs was the source of the TCR library. Ten or more counts support this clonotype. What it recognizes is unknown. CDR3 regions were amplified by Arm-PCR using iRepertoire HTBI primers to build TCR beta libraries. TCRdb re-called the multiplex PCR reads through MiXCR, storing one row per CDR3 protein. The sample shows some 490,000 distinct CDR3 sequences, around 13% of them seen only once. There are 14 residues in the CDR3. With 4 bases removed from V and 7 bases from J, the gap between germline ends came to 13 bases. From germline, CDR1 is SGHAT and CDR2 FQNNGV. These data were also filed under a second study, of T cells in Graves' hyperthyroidism and ophthalmopathy.

This clonotype was obtained from a woman younger than 45 with Graves disease. The rearrangement uses TRBV11-2 and TRBJ1-4; D is unresolved. Here the sequenced sample was peripheral blood mononuclear cells (PBMCs), taken at new diagnosis, from a patient treated with antithyroid drugs. This CDR3 is CASSSQYSSEKLFF. CDR3 nucleotide sequence: TGTGCCAGCAGCTCCCAGTACAGCAGTGAAAAACTGTTTTTT.